Listed here are 5 T cell receptor beta chains from one sample, sequenced in a study of CD8+CD57+ T cells in acquired aplastic anemia. Researchers used genomic DNA as the template to profile TCR beta VDJ and CDR3. TCRdb reprocessed the reads via MiXCR and lists one record per CDR3 protein. This sample yields a few hundred thousand distinct CDR3 sequences, of which roughly 50% are seen a single time; roughly 21% belongs to the top ten. The sequenced patients had an expansion of CD8+CD57+ cells seen by flow cytometry. Specimen: sorted CD4+, CD8+, or CD8+CD57+ T cells (not recorded which) from PBMCs. The receptors were gathered from a human donor with aplastic anemia.

This clonotype was picked up many times. The V call is TRBV5-1, the J call TRBJ2-7; a possible D gene is TRBD2 (5 bases). Germline V gene lookup returns CDR1 SGHRS and CDR2 YFSETQ. The CDR3 contains 15 residues. The V gene lost 4 bases and the J gene lost 0 bases, with 14 bases spanning the gap. CDR3 coding DNA: TGCGCCAGCAGCCCGGCTGGAGGAGGCTCCTACGAGCAGTACTTC. Translation gives CASSPAGGGSYEQYF.

The V call is TRBV29-1, the J call TRBJ1-4, with D perhaps matching TRBD1 (6 bases). The CDR3 has 13 amino acids. CDR1 SQVTM and CDR2 ANQGSEA come from the germline V gene. Trimming left V 7 bases short and J 2 bases short, with 11 bases between. This CDR3 reads CSGAGVTNEKLFF. The CDR3 region has the DNA TGCAGCGGGGCAGGGGTTACTAATGAAAAACTGTTTTTT.

The V gene is TRBV19, the J gene TRBJ2-7; TRBD1 matches 7 bases. The ends lost 9 bases at V and 2 bases at J; junction bases unmatched: 7. The CDR3 consists of 13 residues. Germline V gives CDR1 LNHDA, CDR2 SQIVND (reference sequence). The CDR3 region is CASRAGTAYEQYF. CDR3 in DNA: TGTGCCAGCAGAGCCGGGACAGCCTACGAGCAGTACTTC.

About this clonotype itself: Because it lacks the conserved phenylalanine or tryptophan at the end, this CDR3 is likely a read error. The chain is built from TRBV15 and TRBJ1-5; D tentatively reads TRBD1 or TRBD2 (6 bases each). TRBJ2-3 matches the DNA end more closely, so the J call is doubtful. The V gene's germline CDR1 is LNHNV and CDR2 YYDKDF (reference sequence). The CDR3 length is 14 residues. The DNA for the CDR3 is TGTGCCACCACCTCGGGGGCCAACAATCAGCCCCAGTATTCT. Translated: CATTSGANNQPQYS.

Here the CDR3 DNA reads TGTGCCAGTAGTACGGACAGGGTTACAGATACGCAGTATTTT. This encodes CASSTDRVTDTQYF. V usage is TRBV19 and J usage is TRBJ2-3; 8 bases match TRBD1. Germline V CDR1 and CDR2: LNHDA, SQIVND (reference sequence). V lost 4 bases, J lost 3 bases, and 3 bases stayed unmatched. The CDR3 has 14 amino acids. Looking up the rest from reference TRBV19 and TRBJ2-3 gives the full variable domain: DGGITQSPKYLFRKEGQNVTLSCEQNLNHDAMYWYRQDPGQGLRLIYYSQIVNDFQKGDIAEGYSVSREKKESFPLTVTSAQKNPTAFYLCASSTDRVTDTQYFGPGTRLTVL.